These T cell receptor beta chains were read from a single sample in a study of blood T cell repertoires in COVID-19. This table comes from immunoSEQ multiplex PCR, and its TCRdb copy is limited to in-frame clones, with some not included. The sample has 160,000 or so clones, about 89% seen once. Sequencing used peripheral blood. These receptors were taken from a man aged 55 to 69 with acute or convalescent COVID-19. CDR3s include the opening cysteine and the closing phenylalanine or tryptophan. The order of the fields is D gene, V gene, J gene, clone size, CDR3 DNA, CDR3 protein. D genes are given only for firm matches. Part of the rows lack a size; the others show once, few, many or a class for expanded clones.

d_gene: -
v_gene: TRBV5-1
j_gene: TRBJ2-1
abundance: -
CDR3nt: TGCGCCAGCAGCGTATCTTACCCAGGGCTTAATGAGCAGTTCTTC
CDR3aa: CASSVSYPGLNEQFF

d_gene: TRBD1
v_gene: TRBV5-4
j_gene: TRBJ1-2
abundance: once
CDR3nt: TGTGCCAGCAGCGGGAGGACAGGTACTAACTATGGCTACACCTTC
CDR3aa: CASSGRTGTNYGYTF

d_gene: -
v_gene: TRBV9
j_gene: TRBJ2-3
abundance: -
CDR3nt: TGTGCCAGCAGCGTAGCTACGGGGGGCACAGATACGCAGTATTTT
CDR3aa: CASSVATGGTDTQYF

d_gene: -
v_gene: TRBV5-1
j_gene: TRBJ1-2
abundance: -
CDR3nt: TGCGCCAGCAGCTTGTTAGGAGGTAACTATGGCTACACCTTC
CDR3aa: CASSLLGGNYGYTF

d_gene: -
v_gene: TRBV25-1
j_gene: TRBJ1-2
abundance: once
CDR3nt: TGTGCCAGCAGTTTGGGCGGGAGTGATGGCTACACCTTC
CDR3aa: CASSLGGSDGYTF

d_gene: TRBD2
v_gene: TRBV7-3
j_gene: TRBJ2-3
abundance: few
CDR3nt: TGTGCCAGCAGCTTACTGGGACTAGCCCCAGATACGCAGTATTTT
CDR3aa: CASSLLGLAPDTQYF

d_gene: -
v_gene: TRBV9
j_gene: TRBJ1-2
abundance: once
CDR3nt: TGTGCCAGCAGCGTAGAAGGGGGGGACTATGGCTACACCTTC
CDR3aa: CASSVEGGDYGYTF

d_gene: -
v_gene: TRBV2
j_gene: TRBJ1-1
abundance: few
CDR3nt: TGTGCCAGCAGTGTCGAGACAGCGAACACTGAAGCTTTCTTT
CDR3aa: CASSVETANTEAFF

d_gene: TRBD1
v_gene: TRBV7-6
j_gene: TRBJ1-1
abundance: -
CDR3nt: TGTGCCAGCAGCCCAAACAGGGGGTTGGACACTGAAGCTTTCTTT
CDR3aa: CASSPNRGLDTEAFF

d_gene: -
v_gene: TRBV7-9
j_gene: TRBJ1-1
abundance: -
CDR3nt: TGTGCCAGCAGCTTAGGCGGGGTTAACACTGAAGCTTTCTTT
CDR3aa: CASSLGGVNTEAFF

d_gene: -
v_gene: TRBV6-5
j_gene: TRBJ1-1
abundance: -
CDR3nt: TGTGCCAGCAGCCAATTGAACACTGAAGCTTTCTTT
CDR3aa: CASSQLNTEAFF

d_gene: -
v_gene: TRBV5-8
j_gene: TRBJ1-5
abundance: -
CDR3nt: TGTGCCAGCAGCTTGGGGGCCTGGGGCAATCAGCCCCAGCATTTT
CDR3aa: CASSLGAWGNQPQHF

d_gene: -
v_gene: TRBV6-5
j_gene: TRBJ1-5
abundance: -
CDR3nt: TGTGCCAGCAGTCGCATACAGGGTAACGGACAGCCCCAGCATTTT
CDR3aa: CASSRIQGNGQPQHF

d_gene: TRBD2
v_gene: TRBV5-4
j_gene: TRBJ2-2
abundance: -
CDR3nt: TGTGCCAGCAGCTTATTAGCGGGGGGCTCGAACACCGGGGAGCTGTTTTTT
CDR3aa: CASSLLAGGSNTGELFF

d_gene: TRBD1
v_gene: TRBV28
j_gene: TRBJ2-3
abundance: -
CDR3nt: TGTGCCAGCAGCCCAGGGGGGACAGGTACGCAGTATTTT
CDR3aa: CASSPGGTGTQYF

d_gene: -
v_gene: TRBV18
j_gene: TRBJ1-2
abundance: -
CDR3nt: TGTGCCAGCTCACCAGTGCGGGAGGCTGGCTACACCTTC
CDR3aa: CASSPVREAGYTF

d_gene: TRBD1
v_gene: TRBV3-1/TRBV3-2
j_gene: TRBJ1-2
abundance: few
CDR3nt: TGTGCCAGCAGCCTTACAGGGGTTAAGGATGGCTACACCTTC
CDR3aa: CASSLTGVKDGYTF

d_gene: -
v_gene: TRBV20-1
j_gene: TRBJ1-2
abundance: -
CDR3nt: TGCAGTGCTAGAGTCCCGAGGGGCTACACCTTC
CDR3aa: CSARVPRGYTF

d_gene: TRBD1
v_gene: TRBV5-6
j_gene: TRBJ1-4
abundance: -
CDR3nt: TGTGCCAGCAGCTTGACGGACAGGGCCTATAATGAAAAACTGTTTTTT
CDR3aa: CASSLTDRAYNEKLFF

d_gene: -
v_gene: TRBV5-1
j_gene: TRBJ1-2
abundance: -
CDR3nt: TGCGCCAGCAGTGACATACGGGGCTATGGCTACACCTTC
CDR3aa: CASSDIRGYGYTF

d_gene: -
v_gene: TRBV19
j_gene: TRBJ1-1
abundance: -
CDR3nt: TGTGCCAGTAGTATGAGCAACACTGAAGCTTTCTTT
CDR3aa: CASSMSNTEAFF

d_gene: -
v_gene: TRBV29-1
j_gene: TRBJ2-1
abundance: -
CDR3nt: TGCAGCGTTGATGCTAGCATACTTTCCAATGAGCAGTTCTTC
CDR3aa: CSVDASILSNEQFF

d_gene: -
v_gene: TRBV29-1
j_gene: TRBJ2-2
abundance: -
CDR3nt: TGCAGCGTTTTACGGGGGGCCGATACCGGGGAGCTGTTTTTT
CDR3aa: CSVLRGADTGELFF

d_gene: -
v_gene: TRBV3-1/TRBV3-2
j_gene: TRBJ1-1
abundance: -
CDR3nt: TGTGCCAGCAGCCAAGATATGGGGGCCTGGACTGAAGCTTTCTTT
CDR3aa: CASSQDMGAWTEAFF

d_gene: -
v_gene: TRBV18
j_gene: TRBJ1-2
abundance: -
CDR3nt: TGTGCCAGCTCACCACCTGGAGGGAACTATGGCTACACCTTC
CDR3aa: CASSPPGGNYGYTF

d_gene: -
v_gene: TRBV3-1/TRBV3-2
j_gene: TRBJ2-6
abundance: -
CDR3nt: TGTGCCAGCAGCCGATTCGCCCAGGGATCTGGGGCCAACGTCCTGACTTTC
CDR3aa: CASSRFAQGSGANVLTF

d_gene: -
v_gene: TRBV19
j_gene: TRBJ1-6
abundance: -
CDR3nt: TGTGCCAGTAAAGCGCGGGGTCGGGGGTTTGGGGTTGGTGAATATAATTCACCCCTCCACTTT
CDR3aa: CASKARGRGFGVGEYNSPLHF

d_gene: TRBD2
v_gene: TRBV6-1
j_gene: TRBJ2-3
abundance: -
CDR3nt: TGTGCCAGCAGTGAAGGGGCGGGGGGCCGAGATACGCAGTATTTT
CDR3aa: CASSEGAGGRDTQYF

d_gene: TRBD1
v_gene: TRBV7-2
j_gene: TRBJ2-7
abundance: few
CDR3nt: TGTGCCAGCAGTTCTACAGGGGTGTCCTACGAGCAGTACTTC
CDR3aa: CASSSTGVSYEQYF

d_gene: TRBD1
v_gene: TRBV7-2
j_gene: TRBJ2-3
abundance: -
CDR3nt: TGTGCCAGCAGCTTAGCACAGGGGGCCACAGATACGCAGTATTTT
CDR3aa: CASSLAQGATDTQYF